The rows below give T cell receptor beta chains drawn from one sample of a study of CD8 T cells in ankylosing spondylitis. MiXCR, run by TCRdb on the 5' RACE reads, gives a single entry per CDR3 protein. The table records about 390,000 distinct CDR3 sequences, 20% to 25% of them present only once. The sequencing input was blood, either unsorted or a sorted T cell fraction (not recorded which). The source is a male donor with ankylosing spondylitis. Both conserved end residues are part of each CDR3. A D gene is named only where the DNA matches it firmly. The size entry is marked missing in some rows and otherwise reads once, few, many or a size class.

abundance	v_gene	j_gene	d_gene	len	CDR3nt	CDR3aa
few	TRBV29-1	TRBJ2-1	.	12	TGCAGCGCTATGACAGGTTACAATGAGCAGTTCTTC	CSAMTGYNEQFF
.	TRBV20-1	TRBJ2-7	.	13	TGCAGTGCCTACACACCTCCGAAACCCGAGCAGTACTTC	CSAYTPPKPEQYF
.	TRBV4-3	TRBJ1-2	.	16	TGCGCCAGCAGCCAAGCCGGCGGGGGAGTTGCCTATGGCTACACCTTC	CASSQAGGGVAYGYTF
.	TRBV7-2	TRBJ1-6	TRBD1	16	TGTGCCAGCAGCTTAACCGGGACAGGGCCACTGGGGCCCCTCCACTTT	CASSLTGTGPLGPLHF
.	TRBV19	TRBJ1-5	.	15	TGTGCCAGTAGTAAGGGCAGCTATAGCAATCAGCCCCAGCATTTT	CASSKGSYSNQPQHF
.	TRBV12-3/TRBV12-4	TRBJ2-3	TRBD2	14	TGTGCCAGCAATCGCCTAGCGGGCGGGGATACGCAGTATTTT	CASNRLAGGDTQYF
.	TRBV3-1	TRBJ1-4	TRBD1	15	TGTGCCAGCAGCCTCCACCAGGGGGGCGGTGAAAAACTGTTTTTT	CASSLHQGGGEKLFF
many	TRBV29-1	TRBJ2-1	.	13	TGCAGCGTTGCGCCGACAGGACGAAATGAGCAGTTCTTC	CSVAPTGRNEQFF
many	TRBV29-1	TRBJ2-3	.	12	TGCAGCTCGAGGAGAGGGTCAGATACGCAGTATTTT	CSSRRGSDTQYF
.	TRBV7-3	TRBJ1-6	.	18	TGTGCCAGCAGCTCCGTGCCCCCAATGCAGGGGAAGAGTTCACCCCTCCACTTT	CASSSVPPMQGKSSPLHF
.	TRBV12-3/TRBV12-4	TRBJ2-6	.	16	TGTGCCAGCAGTTTGGGGTGGAGCTCTGGGGCCAACGTCCTGACTTTC	CASSLGWSSGANVLTF
.	TRBV29-1	TRBJ2-6	.	14	TGCAGCGTTGGTCTCGGATCTGGGGCCAACGTCCTGACTTTC	CSVGLGSGANVLTF
many	TRBV12-3/TRBV12-4	TRBJ1-5	.	15	TGTGCCAGCAGTTTAGACTTCGGGACGAGTCAGCCCCAGCATTTT	CASSLDFGTSQPQHF
.	TRBV9	TRBJ2-3	TRBD2	16	TGTGCCAGCAGCGTAGCTAGCGGGGGCCCTCCAGATACGCAGTATTTT	CASSVASGGPPDTQYF
.	TRBV6-5	TRBJ2-5	TRBD1	17	TGTGCCAGCAGTTACCTCCGAACAGGGGCATATCTAGAGACCCAGTACTTC	CASSYLRTGAYLETQYF
.	TRBV11-2	TRBJ2-7	.	12	TGTGCCAGCAGCTTCGGGTTTGGCGAGCAGTACTTC	CASSFGFGEQYF
.	TRBV20-1	TRBJ2-6	.	14	TGCAGTGCCCCCCGGGCTTCCGGGGCCAACGTCCTGACTTTC	CSAPRASGANVLTF
.	TRBV7-7	TRBJ2-1	.	13	TGTGCCAGCAGCTTACAGGGGTTAGGTGAGCAGTTCTTC	CASSLQGLGEQFF